This T cell receptor (beta chain) stems from a study of a mutant IDH1 vaccine in newly diagnosed glioma. Overall study: Treated patients, averaging about 40 years, were around 62% male and about 38% female. The timing of visit V12 was week 35, and that of visit V13 was week 47.

This clone was observed once. Its antigen is not known. The time point is: week 35, safety follow-up. Doses comprised 300 ug of mutant IDH1 20-mer peptide each, plus topical imiquimod. The V and J ends lost 2 bases and 5 bases, in that order; junction bases with no gene match: 17. Per germline, CDR1 SGHTA and CDR2 FQGNSA. The CDR3 has 19 residues. Only in-frame clones appear in the TCRdb table, and some are missing; sequencing was by immunoSEQ multiplex PCR. The sample lists roughly 32,000 clones; 80% to 85% were seen once. Study-level results: Of the patients, approximately 93% had vaccine-induced immune responses.

The source was PBMCs, collected from a glioma patient whose treatment included an IDH1 peptide vaccine. This receptor was taken from a woman between 18 and 29 years old with glioma. The chain recombines TRBV7-2 with TRBJ2-5; TRBD2 matches 10 bases. The CDR3 region has the DNA TGTGCCAGCAGCTTATCCCCTCGGGGTAGCGGGAGGCTTACGGAGACCCAGTACTTC. Translated, it gives CASSLSPRGSGRLTETQYF. Full variable domain (missing parts from reference TRBV7-2 and TRBJ2-5): GAGVSQSPSNKVTEKGKDVELRCDPISGHTALYWYRQSLGQGLEFLIYFQGNSAPDKSGLPSDRFSAERTGGSVSTLTIQRTQQEDSAVYLCASSLSPRGSGRLTETQYFGPGTRLLVL.